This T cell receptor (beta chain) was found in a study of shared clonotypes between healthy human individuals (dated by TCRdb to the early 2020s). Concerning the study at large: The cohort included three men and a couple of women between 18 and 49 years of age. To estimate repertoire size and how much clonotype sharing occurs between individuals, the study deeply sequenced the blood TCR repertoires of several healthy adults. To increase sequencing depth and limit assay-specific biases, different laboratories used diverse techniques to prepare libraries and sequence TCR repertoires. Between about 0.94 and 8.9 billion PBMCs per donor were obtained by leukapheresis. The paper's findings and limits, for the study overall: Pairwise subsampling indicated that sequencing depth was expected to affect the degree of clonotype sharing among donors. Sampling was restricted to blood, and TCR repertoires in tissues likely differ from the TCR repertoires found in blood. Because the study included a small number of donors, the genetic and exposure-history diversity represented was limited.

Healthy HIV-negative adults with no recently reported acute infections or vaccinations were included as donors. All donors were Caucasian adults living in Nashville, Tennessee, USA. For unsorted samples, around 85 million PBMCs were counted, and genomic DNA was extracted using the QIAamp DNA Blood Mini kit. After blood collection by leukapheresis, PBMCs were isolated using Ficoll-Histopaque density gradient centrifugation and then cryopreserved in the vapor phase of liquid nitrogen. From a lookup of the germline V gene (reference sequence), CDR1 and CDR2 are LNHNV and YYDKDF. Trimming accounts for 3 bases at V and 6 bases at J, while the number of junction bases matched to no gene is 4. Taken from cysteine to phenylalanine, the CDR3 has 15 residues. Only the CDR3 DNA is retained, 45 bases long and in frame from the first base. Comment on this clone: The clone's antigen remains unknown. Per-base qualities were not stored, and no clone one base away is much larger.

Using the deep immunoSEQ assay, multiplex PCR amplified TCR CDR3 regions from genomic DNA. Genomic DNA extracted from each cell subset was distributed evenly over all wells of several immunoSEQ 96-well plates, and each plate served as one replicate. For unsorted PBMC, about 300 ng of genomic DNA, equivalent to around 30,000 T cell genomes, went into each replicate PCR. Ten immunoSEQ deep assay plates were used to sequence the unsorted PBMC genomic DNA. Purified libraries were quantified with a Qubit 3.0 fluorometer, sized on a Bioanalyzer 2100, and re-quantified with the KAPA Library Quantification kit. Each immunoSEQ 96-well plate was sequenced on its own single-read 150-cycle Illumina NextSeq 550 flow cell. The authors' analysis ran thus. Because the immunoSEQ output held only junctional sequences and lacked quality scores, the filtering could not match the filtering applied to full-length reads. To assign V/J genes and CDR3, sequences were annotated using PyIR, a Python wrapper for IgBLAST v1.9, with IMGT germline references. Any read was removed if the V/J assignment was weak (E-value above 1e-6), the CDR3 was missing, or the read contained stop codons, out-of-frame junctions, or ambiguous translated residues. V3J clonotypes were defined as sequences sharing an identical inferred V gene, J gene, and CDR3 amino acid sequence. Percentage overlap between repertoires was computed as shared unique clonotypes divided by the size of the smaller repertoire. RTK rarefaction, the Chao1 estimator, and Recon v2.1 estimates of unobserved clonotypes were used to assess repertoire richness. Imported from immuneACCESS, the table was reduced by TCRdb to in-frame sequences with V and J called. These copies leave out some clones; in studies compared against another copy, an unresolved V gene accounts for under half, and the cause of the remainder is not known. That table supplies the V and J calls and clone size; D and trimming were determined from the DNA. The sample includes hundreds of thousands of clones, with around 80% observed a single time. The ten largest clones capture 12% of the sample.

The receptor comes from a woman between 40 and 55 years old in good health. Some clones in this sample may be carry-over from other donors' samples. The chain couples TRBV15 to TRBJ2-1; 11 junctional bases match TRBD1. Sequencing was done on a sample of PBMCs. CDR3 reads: CATSRGQGVRNEQFF. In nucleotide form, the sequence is TGTGCCACCAGCAGGGGACAGGGGGTTCGCAATGAGCAGTTCTTC. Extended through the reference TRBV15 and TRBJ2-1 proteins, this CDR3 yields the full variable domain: DAMVIQNPRYQVTQFGKPVTLSCSQTLNHNVMYWYQQKSSQAPKLLFHYYDKDFNNEADTPDNFQSRRPNTSFCFLDIRSPGLGDTAMYLCATSRGQGVRNEQFFGPGTRLTVL.